The 32 T cell receptor beta chains presented below share a single source sample, sequenced in a study of cytomegalovirus exposure and HLA in healthy donors. The study ran its PCR with 60 Vbeta and 13 Jbeta primers. TCRdb keeps only in-frame clones here, not all; method: immunoSEQ multiplex PCR. Of some 110,000 clones listed, 50% to 70% are singletons. The specimen was PBMCs. The receptors here all came from a woman between 40 and 50 years old in good health and CMV-seropositive.

V usage is TRBV28 and J usage is TRBJ1-3, with unresolved D. V was shortened by 6 bases and J by 2 bases, with 17 bases between the two germline ends. In germline, CDR1 is MDHEN, CDR2 SYDVKM. The CDR3 spans 16 residues. The CDR3 region has the DNA TGTGCCAGCAGGTTCTCTAGCCGCTCTACTGGAAACACCATATATTTT. Protein product: CASRFSSRSTGNTIYF. The full variable domain, in which reference TRBV28 and TRBJ1-3 provide the parts outside the CDR3, is DVKVTQSSRYLVKRTGEKVFLECVQDMDHENMFWYRQDPGLGLRLIYFSYDVKMKEKGDIPEGYSVSREKKERFSLILESASTNQTSMYLCASRFSSRSTGNTIYFGEGSWLTVV.

The chain combines TRBV7-9 with TRBJ1-2, with unresolved D. The CDR3 extends over 16 amino acids. In germline, CDR1 is SEHNR, CDR2 FQNEAQ (reference sequence). The germline V and J ends were trimmed by 1 base and 5 bases, with 17 bases remaining between them. CDR3 coding DNA: TGTGCCAGCAGCTTAGGGGGAGGTCTTACTCTTTATGGCTACACCTTC. As protein: CASSLGGGLTLYGYTF.

This clone was seen once. The chain is built from TRBV9 and TRBJ1-4; possibly TRBD1 for D (5 bases). V lost 3 bases and J lost 0, with 18 bases in between. Germline-derived CDR1 and CDR2 are SGDLS and YYNGEE. The CDR3 covers 18 residues. Here the CDR3 reads CASSAPRDYLTTNEKLFF. In DNA form, the CDR3 reads TGTGCCAGCAGCGCGCCCCGGGACTACCTTACAACTAATGAAAAACTGTTTTTT.

The chain carries TRBV5-6 and TRBJ2-3; 9 bases fit TRBD2. Looked up from germline, CDR1 is SGHDT and CDR2 is YYEEEE. Losses at the gene ends were 7 bases for V and 4 bases for J; bases not matched to a gene: 13. This CDR3 comprises 16 residues. The CDR3 spells CASGSFSGRRADTQYF. The CDR3 bases are TGTGCCAGCGGATCATTTAGCGGGAGACGTGCAGATACGCAGTATTTT. Full variable domain (missing parts from reference TRBV5-6 and TRBJ2-3): DAGVTQSPTHLIKTRGQQVTLRCSPKSGHDTVSWYQQALGQGPQFIFQYYEEEERQRGNFPDRFSGHQFPNYSSELNVNALLLGDSALYLCASGSFSGRRADTQYFGPGTRLTVL.

V is TRBV5-1 and J is TRBJ2-1; 11 nucleotides line up with TRBD2. The CDR3 loop spans 15 amino acids. CDR1 SGHRS and CDR2 YFSETQ come from the germline V gene. J was trimmed by 5 bases and V by 4 bases; bases with no gene match: 5. CDR3 in amino acids: CASSRTTSGNNEQFF. The CDR3 DNA sequence: TGCGCCAGCAGCAGAACGACTAGCGGGAACAATGAGCAGTTCTTC.

V usage is TRBV12-5 and J usage is TRBJ1-3, with D possibly matching TRBD1 (5 bases). V was pared by 2 bases and J by 0 bases, with 8 bases between. Per the germline V gene, CDR1 is LGHNT and CDR2 is FRNRAP. CDR3 size: 15 residues. The chain's CDR3 is CASGLSGASGNTIYF. DNA for the CDR3: TGTGCTAGTGGTTTGAGCGGGGCCTCTGGAAACACCATATATTTT.

The chain joins TRBV7-2 to TRBJ2-7; D is perhaps TRBD1 (5 bases). CDR1 and CDR2 from the germline V gene are SGHTA and FQGNSA. V was clipped by 1 base and J by 2 bases, with 12 bases between them. This CDR3 region has 15 residues. The CDR3 sequence: CASSLGWQGTYEQYF. The CDR3 nucleotides are TGTGCCAGCAGCTTAGGTTGGCAGGGAACCTACGAGCAGTACTTC.

This clone was seen a few times. The V and J genes are TRBV2 and TRBJ2-7; D is possibly TRBD2 (6 bases). CDR1 and CDR2 from the germline V gene are SNHLY and FYNNEI. The CDR3 extends over 15 amino acids. The germline V and J ends were trimmed by 3 bases and 1 base, with 13 bases remaining between them. The CDR3 DNA is TGTGCCAGCAGTGATCGGCGGGAATCGTCCTACGAGCAGTACTTC. This sequence encodes CASSDRRESSYEQYF.

The J gene is TRBJ2-7, the V gene TRBV28; possible D gene TRBD2, 5 bases. V shed 3 bases and J shed 7 bases, with 10 bases lying between them. Germline-derived CDR1 and CDR2 are MDHEN and SYDVKM. The length of the CDR3 is 12 residues. DNA for the CDR3: TGTGCCAGCAGTTTGGGAGAATCAGAGCAGTACTTC. It yields the protein CASSLGESEQYF.

CDR3 in amino acids: CASRISLDEQYF. In DNA, the CDR3 is TGTGCCAGCAGGATTTCGCTAGACGAGCAGTACTTC. V is TRBV6-5 and J is TRBJ2-7; D not certain. Germline CDR1 reads MNHEY; CDR2 reads SVGAGI. Trimming took off 6 bases at V and 5 bases at J, with 11 bases between the two ends. This CDR3 comprises 12 residues.

A few counts support this clone. The chain links TRBV2 to TRBJ2-5; 13 bases are a match to TRBD2. With the DNA end fitting TRBJ2-7 better, the J assignment may be wrong. The CDR3 consists of 15 residues. Germline CDR1 SNHLY, CDR2 FYNNEI. The CDR3 DNA reads TGTGCCAGCAGTACCGGGACTAGCGGGATCTACGAGCAGTACTTC. This sequence encodes CASSTGTSGIYEQYF.

V and J are TRBV10-1 and TRBJ1-5, with TRBD1 identical over 9 bases. Unmatched junction bases numbered 7, after V lost 3 bases and J lost 7 bases. There are 15 residues in the CDR3. The germline V gene encodes CDR1 WNHNN and CDR2 SYGVQD (reference sequence). In nucleotides, the CDR3 is TGCGCCAGCAGTGAAGGACAGGGGCAGCGGCAGCCCCAGCATTTT. Protein product: CASSEGQGQRQPQHF.

This rearrangement joins TRBV27 to TRBJ2-7; TRBD2 aligns across 8 bases. The trim removed 6 bases at V and 5 bases at J, leaving 9 bases unmatched. The CDR3 spans 14 residues. Germline V gives CDR1 MNHEY, CDR2 SMNVEV (reference sequence). CDR3 protein: CASRTAGDRNEQYF. The DNA of the CDR3 is TGTGCCAGCAGGACAGCGGGAGATAGGAACGAGCAGTACTTC.

The chain employs TRBV5-8 and TRBJ2-1; D might be TRBD1 (5 bases). Germline V gene data show CDR1 as SGHTS and CDR2 as YDEGEE. V lost 7 bases to trimming and J lost 1 base, with 21 bases between them. The CDR3 consists of 17 residues. CDR3 amino acids: CASGFPAGFISYNEQFF. Written as DNA, the CDR3 is TGTGCCAGCGGATTCCCTGCAGGGTTTATTTCCTACAATGAGCAGTTCTTC.

V is TRBV5-1 and J is TRBJ1-1; D may be TRBD1 (5 bases). Germline-derived CDR1 and CDR2 are SGHRS and YFSETQ. V was shortened by 5 bases and J by 4 bases, with 15 bases between the two germline ends. The CDR3 length is 14 residues. Here the CDR3 reads CASRGFQGSTEAFF. CDR3 DNA: TGCGCCAGCAGAGGGTTCCAGGGAAGCACTGAAGCTTTCTTT. Variable domain in full (rest from reference TRBV5-1 and TRBJ1-1): KAGVTQTPRYLIKTRGQQVTLSCSPISGHRSVSWYQQTPGQGLQFLFEYFSETQRNKGNFPGRFSGRQFSNSRSEMNVSTLELGDSALYLCASRGFQGSTEAFFGQGTRLTVV.

This chain joins TRBV21-1 and TRBJ2-1; no DNA check was done on the table's D call, TRBD2. TRBV21-1 is annotated as a pseudogene. CDR3 length: 14 amino acids. CDR3 amino acids: CASSLGGDANEQFF. The CDR3 bases are TGTGCCAGCAGCCTGGGGGGGGACGCCAATGAGCAGTTCTTC.

CDR3 in DNA: TGTGCCAGCAGATTGCACTCAGGGGGCACAGATACGCAGTATTTT. This translates into CASRLHSGGTDTQYF. The chain couples TRBV27 to TRBJ2-3, with a possible D match to TRBD1 (6 bases). The V gene's germline CDR1 is MNHEY and CDR2 SMNVEV (reference sequence). The CDR3 totals 15 residues. Trimming removed 6 bases from V and 1 base from J, with 14 bases in between.

Remarks on this clone: Other DNA sequences in this specimen translate into the identical CDR3. This chain joins TRBV28 and TRBJ2-1, with 11 bases that match TRBD2. The CDR3 consists of 21 residues. Germline-derived CDR1 and CDR2 are MDHEN and SYDVKM. J lost 0 bases, V lost 7 bases, and 20 bases had no gene match. This CDR3 is CASTQLMPGLAASSSYNEQFF. The DNA of the CDR3 is TGTGCCAGCACCCAACTGATGCCGGGACTAGCGGCGTCTAGCTCCTACAATGAGCAGTTCTTC.

This chain links TRBV29-1 with TRBJ2-7, with a weak D call TRBD2 (6 bases). This CDR3 spans 14 amino acids. Germline V gene sequence: CDR1 SQVTM, CDR2 ANQGSEA. V was cut by 7 bases and J by 2 bases, with 18 bases left in between. The CDR3 sequence is CSASLRDSTYEQYF. The DNA for the CDR3 is TGCAGCGCATCCCTCCGGGACTCAACCTACGAGCAGTACTTC.

The chain carries TRBV29-1 and TRBJ2-5; TRBD2 matches at 7 bases. The assigned J gene may be wrong: the sequence end matches TRBJ2-7 better. The CDR3 has 14 amino acids. Germline CDR1 SQVTM, CDR2 ANQGSEA. CDR3 residues: CSVEGSGKEYEQYF. The CDR3 DNA sequence: TGCAGCGTTGAAGGGAGCGGGAAGGAGTACGAGCAGTACTTC.

This clone appeared a few times. The V gene is TRBV2, the J gene TRBJ1-2; a weak D match, TRBD1 (5 bases). The germline V and J ends were trimmed by 3 bases and 4 bases, with 12 bases remaining between them. Germline CDR1 SNHLY, CDR2 FYNNEI. The CDR3 is 14 residues long. In DNA form, the CDR3 reads TGTGCCAGCAGTGAGATCGACAGAAGCTATGGCTACACCTTC. This codes for CASSEIDRSYGYTF.

This clone showed up just a few times. The V call is TRBV6-5, the J call TRBJ1-1; 8 nucleotides line up with TRBD1. CDR1 and CDR2 (germline): MNHEY, SVGAGI. The CDR3 is made up of 14 amino acids. Germline trimming cut 5 bases from V and 4 bases from J; bases unmatched to any gene: 6. The CDR3 coding sequence is TGTGCCAGCAGTAGTCGAGGACAGGGCACTGAAGCTTTCTTT. Its translation: CASSSRGQGTEAFF.

This chain links TRBV6-6 with TRBJ1-2, with 7 bases matching TRBD1. V was clipped by 5 bases and J by 7 bases; unmatched bases: 10. The CDR3 is made up of 14 amino acids. From germline, CDR1 is MNHNY and CDR2 SVGAGI (reference sequence). CDR3 protein: CASSTGTAKGGYTF. CDR3 in DNA: TGTGCCAGCAGTACAGGGACAGCAAAGGGTGGCTACACCTTC.

V is TRBV27 and J is TRBJ2-2; TRBD1 aligns across 10 bases. Trimming at V came to 6 bases and at J to 1 base, leaving 14 bases not matched to a gene. Per the germline V gene, CDR1 is MNHEY and CDR2 is SMNVEV (reference sequence). CDR3 size: 19 residues. The CDR3 nucleotides are TGTGCCAGCAGCCTGGAGACAGGGGGCATCGGGAAGAACACCGGGGAGCTGTTTTTT. This gives the protein CASSLETGGIGKNTGELFF.

This rearrangement joins TRBV5-4 to TRBJ2-7, with 9 bases that match TRBD2. J was trimmed by 7 bases and V by 5 bases; bases with no gene match: 7. Germline CDR1 is SGHNT and CDR2 is YYREEE (reference sequence). The CDR3 has 13 residues. The CDR3 region has the DNA TGTGCCAGCAGTCCGGGACTAGCATGGGAGCAGTACTTC. Protein sequence: CASSPGLAWEQYF. Combining the CDR3 with reference TRBV5-4 and TRBJ2-7 gives the whole variable domain ETGVTQSPTHLIKTRGQQVTLRCSSQSGHNTVSWYQQALGQGPQFIFQYYREEENGRGNFPPRFSGLQFPNYSSELNVNALELDDSALYLCASSPGLAWEQYFGPGTRLTVT.

The chain links TRBV19 to TRBJ2-7, with D unresolved. Per germline, CDR1 LNHDA and CDR2 SQIVND (reference sequence). V lost 1 base and J 3 bases, leaving 10 bases between the germline ends. This CDR3 spans 14 amino acids. As DNA, the CDR3 is TGTGCCAGTAGTATAGGAAGTTACGGCTACGAGCAGTACTTC. Translated, it gives CASSIGSYGYEQYF.

The V gene is TRBV5-1, the J gene TRBJ2-3; TRBD1 aligns across 8 bases. The CDR3 extends over 16 amino acids. Germline trimming cut 6 bases from V and 2 bases from J; bases unmatched to any gene: 11. Germline loops: CDR1 SGHRS, CDR2 YFSETQ. CDR3: CASTELRTGTTDTQYF. CDR3 nucleotide sequence: TGCGCCAGCACCGAACTGAGGACAGGGACCACAGATACGCAGTATTTT.

The chain is built from TRBV28 and TRBJ1-2, with 10 bases identical to TRBD1. Germline loops: CDR1 MDHEN, CDR2 SYDVKM. CDR3 length: 18 amino acids. J lost 4 bases, V lost 1 base, and 12 bases had no gene match. Here the CDR3 reads CASSLSGQGSKSGYGYTF. The CDR3 region has the DNA TGTGCCAGCAGTTTATCGGGACAGGGGAGTAAATCAGGCTATGGCTACACCTTC.

V usage is TRBV29-1 and J usage is TRBJ2-3; no firm D call. Trimming stripped 2 bases from V and 3 bases from J, with 12 bases between. This CDR3 comprises 14 residues. The V gene's germline CDR1 is SQVTM and CDR2 ANQGSEA. The CDR3 DNA reads as TGCAGCGTTGAAAGCTCCAAGCTGACAGATACGCAGTATTTT. Translated, it gives CSVESSKLTDTQYF.

This rearrangement joins TRBV4-1 to TRBJ1-2; tentative D call: TRBD1 (6 bases). Germline V lookup: CDR1 MGHRA, CDR2 YSYEKL. The CDR3 covers 15 residues. Trimming cost V 0 bases and J 5 bases, with 13 bases left between them. CDR3 coding DNA: TGCGCCAGCAGCCAAGATACCCGGACAGCATATGGCTACACCTTC. It codes for CASSQDTRTAYGYTF.

This clone turned up a few times. The CDR3, as DNA: TGTGCCAGCAGTTGGACAGGGGAGGACTATGGCTACACCTTC. As protein: CASSWTGEDYGYTF. The chain joins TRBV6-6 to TRBJ1-2, with 9 bases that match TRBD1. V lost 4 bases and J lost 3; bases outside the gene matches: 3. The CDR3 contains 14 residues. Per the germline V gene, CDR1 is MNHNY and CDR2 is SVGAGI (reference sequence).

This clone was counted a single time. This chain joins TRBV2 and TRBJ2-3; 7 nucleotides agree with TRBD1. The CDR3 consists of 14 residues. CDR1 is SNHLY, CDR2 FYNNEI, per germline. The V segment lost 4 bases and the J segment 4 bases; nucleotides outside the gene matches: 5. The CDR3 sequence is CASSGQGLADTQYF. The DNA for the CDR3 is TGTGCCAGCAGTGGACAGGGCCTGGCAGATACGCAGTATTTT.